What follows are 11 T cell receptor beta chains derived from one specimen sequenced in a study of cytomegalovirus exposure and HLA in healthy donors. Researchers ran the PCR with 60 Vbeta and 13 Jbeta primers. Produced via immunoSEQ multiplex PCR; TCRdb's table is partial and in-frame only. Among over 150,000 clones listed, 60% to 80% were seen once. Sequencing was carried out using PBMCs. The receptors shown here come from a woman between 45 and 65 years old in good health and CMV-seropositive.

This sequence joins TRBV2 and TRBJ2-5; D perhaps matches TRBD2 (7 bases). The CDR3 has 13 residues. Germline CDR1 and CDR2: SNHLY and FYNNEI. Trimming left V 7 bases short and J 5 bases short, with 14 bases between. Here the CDR3 DNA reads TGTGCCAGCACACGGGGGGCAGGGGAGACCCAGTACTTC. Protein: CASTRGAGETQYF.

The chain is built from TRBV13 and TRBJ1-3; 8 nucleotides agree with TRBD1. The CDR3 length is 14 residues. Germline CDR1 and CDR2: PRHDT and FYEKMQ (reference sequence). Trimming at V came to 5 bases and at J to 4 bases, leaving 4 bases not matched to a gene. CDR3 coding DNA: TGTGCCAGCAGCCCTGGACAGGGAGGAAACACCATATATTTT. Its translation is CASSPGQGGNTIYF.

The rearrangement links TRBV7-9 to TRBJ2-7; TRBD2 matches at 7 bases. This CDR3 region has 16 residues. Looked up from germline, CDR1 is SEHNR and CDR2 is FQNEAQ (reference sequence). The junction had 13 bases not matched to a gene; V was cut back by 2 bases and J by 6 bases. CDR3 sequence reads: CASSLTTGLGESEQYF. CDR3 bases: TGTGCCAGCAGCTTAACGACTGGACTAGGCGAGTCCGAGCAGTACTTC.

This clone occurred a few times. The chain has TRBV9 and TRBJ2-3, with 8 bases fitting TRBD2. The germline CDR1 and CDR2 sequences are SGDLS and YYNGEE. Trimming at V came to 4 bases and at J to 3 bases, leaving 7 bases not matched to a gene. The CDR3 runs 15 residues. This CDR3 is CASSPRGGQTDTQYF. In DNA form, the CDR3 reads TGTGCCAGCAGCCCCCGCGGGGGGCAGACAGATACGCAGTATTTT.

DNA for the CDR3: TGTGCCAGCCGGGAATCGAACAATCAGCCCCAGCATTTT. Residues: CASRESNNQPQHF. The rearrangement links TRBV6-1 to TRBJ1-5, with D uncertain. V lost 8 bases, J lost 3 bases, and 11 bases lay in between. From germline, CDR1 is MNHNS and CDR2 SASEGT. This CDR3 is 13 amino acids long.

This sequence joins TRBV14 and TRBJ1-1, with TRBD1 matching over 7 bases. This CDR3 is 14 amino acids long. The germline gives CDR1 SGHDN, CDR2 FVKESK. The J segment lost 5 bases and the V segment lost 1 base, leaving 4 bases of the junction unmatched. CDR3 loop: CASSQGQGRTEAFF. In nucleotides, the CDR3 is TGTGCCAGCAGCCAAGGACAGGGACGGACTGAAGCTTTCTTT. Full variable domain (remainder filled in from reference TRBV14 and TRBJ1-1): EAGVTQFPSHSVIEKGQTVTLRCDPISGHDNLYWYRRVMGKEIKFLLHFVKESKQDESGMPNNRFLAERTGGTYSTLKVQPAELEDSGVYFCASSQGQGRTEAFFGQGTRLTVV.

To note about this clone: One junction end does not reproduce the germline sequence, and a read error may be involved. The gene calls are TRBV7-9 and TRBJ2-5; TRBD2 aligns across 11 bases. This CDR3 spans 19 amino acids. The V gene's germline CDR1 is SEHNR and CDR2 FQNEAQ (reference sequence). CDR3 sequence (DNA): TGTTCCAGCAGCCCCGGGACAGGGTGGACTAGCGGGTACCAAGAGACCCAGTACTTC. Translating it yields CSSSPGTGWTSGYQETQYF.

The chain recombines TRBV5-6 with TRBJ1-2; TRBD1 matches at 9 bases. The germline CDR1 and CDR2 sequences are SGHDT and YYEEEE. The CDR3 runs 14 residues. The V gene end was trimmed by 0 bases and the J gene end by 4 bases; junction bases not matched to a gene: 1. Here the CDR3 DNA reads TGTGCCAGCAGCTTGGGGGGACAGGGCTATGGCTACACCTTC. It specifies CASSLGGQGYGYTF.

The chain couples TRBV5-1 to TRBJ2-7, with D possibly being TRBD2 (5 bases). CDR1 and CDR2 from the germline V gene are SGHRS and YFSETQ. Trimming cost V 4 bases and J 0 bases, with 11 bases left between them. The CDR3 extends over 14 amino acids. This CDR3 reads CASSPAGNSYEQYF. The CDR3 DNA is TGCGCCAGCAGCCCAGCCGGGAACTCCTACGAGCAGTACTTC.

The rearrangement uses TRBV5-1 and TRBJ2-5, with D unclear. CDR3 length: 16 amino acids. V lost 0 bases and J 2 bases, leaving 14 bases between the germline ends. Germline CDR1 is SGHRS and CDR2 is YFSETQ. The CDR3 sequence: CASSLGRSGLQETQYF. The CDR3 DNA reads TGCGCCAGCAGCTTGGGCCGGTCCGGTTTACAAGAGACCCAGTACTTC.

This chain connects TRBV10-1 to TRBJ2-7, with D possibly matching TRBD2 (5 bases). The V end was cut by 1 base, the J end by 0 bases, with 10 bases between. CDR1 WNHNN and CDR2 SYGVQD come from the germline V gene (reference sequence). The CDR3 contains 15 residues. The CDR3 loop is CASSEWIGSSYEQYF. The CDR3 coding sequence is TGCGCCAGCAGTGAGTGGATTGGGAGCTCCTACGAGCAGTACTTC.